This TCR beta chain was retrieved from a study of type 1 and type 2 diabetes patients. About the research overall: T cells were magnetically sorted from PBMCs as CD4+ or CD8+ subsets. The whole study generated 18,976,912 paired-end reads.

Study-wide findings and caveats: Highly-expanded CD4+ clones were few in type 2 diabetes, median one, 3.9% of reads.

This clonotype was detected a few times. The antigen is undetermined. Genomic DNA was the PCR template. The TCR beta CDR3 region was amplified using 30 forward and 13 reverse primers. A single record per CDR3 protein comes from TCRdb applying MiXCR to the multiplex PCR reads. The sample yields a few hundred thousand distinct CDR3 sequences, approximately 45% seen once. In germline, CDR1 is SGHTA, CDR2 FQGTGA. This CDR3 has 14 residues. V shed 5 bases and J shed 7 bases, with 17 bases lying between them. The source material was peripheral blood mononuclear cells (PBMCs). V is TRBV7-3 and J is TRBJ1-2, with D hard to call. This sequence originates from a man between 18 and 35 years old with type 2 diabetes. DNA of the CDR3: TGTGCCAGCAGCCCCTGGGGAGGGTCCAGTGGCTACACCTTC. The encoded protein is CASSPWGGSSGYTF.